The 21 T cell receptor beta chains listed next were all sequenced from one sample in a study of cytomegalovirus exposure and HLA in healthy donors. The study ran its PCR with 60 Vbeta and 13 Jbeta primers. The data were produced by immunoSEQ multiplex PCR, yet TCRdb's version contains in-frame clones alone and is incomplete. The sample includes around 94,000 clones, around 78% of them seen just once. Specimen: PBMCs. Every receptor here comes from a middle-aged man in good health and CMV-seronegative.

This chain links TRBV19 with TRBJ2-5; 9 bases are shared with TRBD2. The J call is doubtful: the DNA matches TRBJ2-7 better. The CDR3 contains 15 residues. Germline V CDR1 and CDR2: LNHDA, SQIVND (reference sequence). The CDR3 DNA is TGTGCCAGTAGTATAGCTAGCGGGGCAACGTACGAGCAGTACTTC. The encoded protein is CASSIASGATYEQYF.

The chain links TRBV9 to TRBJ2-3; D possibly corresponds to TRBD1 (7 bases). Germline CDR1 and CDR2: SGDLS and YYNGEE. The CDR3 spans 15 residues. V was cut by 2 bases and J by 4 bases, with 14 bases left in between. The CDR3: CASSVGRGRPDTQYF. CDR3 nucleotides: TGTGCCAGCAGCGTCGGCAGGGGGAGGCCAGATACGCAGTATTTT. The entire variable domain, with the rest obtained from reference TRBV9 and TRBJ2-3, is as follows: DSGVTQTPKHLITATGQRVTLRCSPRSGDLSVYWYQQSLDQGLQFLIQYYNGEERAKGNILERFSAQQFPDLHSELNLSSLELGDSALYFCASSVGRGRPDTQYFGPGTRLTVL.

The V call is TRBV2, the J call TRBJ2-2; D perhaps matches TRBD1 (6 bases). Germline V gene sequence: CDR1 SNHLY, CDR2 FYNNEI. The CDR3 covers 16 residues. V lost 10 bases and J lost 5, with 23 bases in between. This CDR3 is CATSTSRGKGTGELFF. The CDR3 DNA reads TGTGCCACCTCCACCTCGAGGGGGAAGGGAACCGGGGAGCTGTTTTTT. Using reference TRBV2 and TRBJ2-2 for the parts outside the CDR3, the full variable domain is EPEVTQTPSHQVTQMGQEVILRCVPISNHLYFYWYRQILGQKVEFLVSFYNNEISEKSEIFDDQFSVERPDGSNFTLKIRSTKLEDSAMYFCATSTSRGKGTGELFFGEGSRLTVL.

The chain couples TRBV7-9 to TRBJ2-1, with D tentatively TRBD2 (6 bases). This CDR3 spans 15 amino acids. V shed 2 bases and J shed 2 bases, with 10 bases lying between them. The germline V gene encodes CDR1 SEHNR and CDR2 FQNEAQ (reference sequence). Written as DNA, the CDR3 is TGTGCCAGCAGCTTATCAGGACTACCCTACAATGAGCAGTTCTTC. Translation: CASSLSGLPYNEQFF.

On this clone: In the same sample, other DNA sequences code for this CDR3. This chain's CDR3 is CASSRMTGVYLQETQYF. DNA of the CDR3: TGTGCCAGCAGCCGAATGACGGGGGTGTACCTCCAAGAGACCCAGTACTTC. The chain employs TRBV14 and TRBJ2-5; D may be TRBD2 (6 bases). Trimming pared 4 bases from V and 1 base from J, leaving 19 bases between. Germline CDR1 and CDR2: SGHDN and FVKESK. The CDR3 consists of 17 residues.

The chain joins TRBV11-2 to TRBJ1-1, with a possible D match to TRBD1 (6 bases). The germline V and J ends were trimmed by 5 bases and 1 base, with 23 bases remaining between them. From germline, CDR1 is SGHAT and CDR2 FQNNGV. This CDR3 contains 18 residues. The CDR3 DNA reads TGTGCCAGCAGCCAGAGATTCAGGGACACGGGGCGGAACACTGAAGCTTTCTTT. This encodes CASSQRFRDTGRNTEAFF.

This clone has a handful of counts. The genes are TRBV5-1 and TRBJ1-1; D gene uncertain. Per the germline V gene, CDR1 is SGHRS and CDR2 is YFSETQ. V lost 3 bases and J 0 bases, leaving 12 bases between the germline ends. The CDR3 sequence is 15 residues long. In DNA form, the CDR3 reads TGCGCCAGCAGCTCCGGTCACAGACTGAACACTGAAGCTTTCTTT. As protein: CASSSGHRLNTEAFF.

This clone occurred once. The chain carries TRBV7-3 and TRBJ2-1; 8 nucleotides match TRBD2. Germline CDR1 is SGHTA and CDR2 is FQGTGA. The CDR3 totals 15 residues. Unmatched junction bases numbered 6, after V lost 6 bases and J lost 2 bases. The CDR3 nucleotides read TGTGCCAGCAGAAGAACTAGCGGCCCCTACAATGAGCAGTTCTTC. As protein: CASRRTSGPYNEQFF.

This clone was observed once. V and J are TRBV6-6 and TRBJ1-3; D possibly corresponds to TRBD1 (5 bases). V gave up 6 bases and J gave up 3 bases, with 12 bases separating them. The CDR3 has 14 amino acids. In germline, CDR1 is MNHNY, CDR2 SVGAGI (reference sequence). CDR3 nucleotide sequence: TGTGCCAGCAGGGGGCTAAGAGATGGAAACACCATATATTTT. It specifies CASRGLRDGNTIYF.

The chain is built from TRBV25-1 and TRBJ1-4; 7 bases align to TRBD1. Germline trimming cut 4 bases from V and 4 bases from J; bases unmatched to any gene: 6. Germline values: CDR1 MGHDK, CDR2 SYGVNS. This CDR3 is 15 amino acids long. The CDR3 protein is CASSARGQFNEKLFF. For the CDR3, the DNA is TGTGCCAGCAGTGCCAGGGGACAGTTTAATGAAAAACTGTTTTTT.

This chain uses TRBV7-6 with TRBJ2-7; tentative D call: TRBD1 (6 bases). The length of the CDR3 is 15 residues. Trimming left V 1 base short and J 6 bases short, with 16 bases between. Germline loops: CDR1 SGHVS, CDR2 FNYEAQ. The CDR3 DNA reads as TGTGCCAGCAGCTTAGTATCCCAGGGGTTGGGCGAGCAGTACTTC. It codes for CASSLVSQGLGEQYF.

The chain couples TRBV12-5 to TRBJ1-3; D is perhaps TRBD1 (5 bases). Trimming took off 2 bases at V and 1 base at J, with 12 bases between the two ends. There are 16 residues in the CDR3. The V gene's germline CDR1 is LGHNT and CDR2 FRNRAP. The CDR3 protein is CASGLLATVSGNTIYF. The CDR3 bases are TGTGCTAGTGGTTTGTTGGCGACAGTTTCTGGAAACACCATATATTTT. The full variable domain, with the rest looked up from reference TRBV12-5 and TRBJ1-3, is DARVTQTPRHKVTEMGQEVTMRCQPILGHNTVFWYRQTMMQGLELLAYFRNRAPLDDSGMPKDRFSAEMPDATLATLKIQPSEPRDSAVYFCASGLLATVSGNTIYFGEGSWLTVV.

The chain joins TRBV9 to TRBJ2-1; a possible D gene is TRBD1 (6 bases). This CDR3 is built from 16 residues. Trimming shortened V by 3 bases and J by 10 bases, and 23 bases separated the two germline ends. Germline V gives CDR1 SGDLS, CDR2 YYNGEE. In DNA, the CDR3 is TGTGCCAGCAGCGACCCCCGGGACACCGGCACTGGGGAGCAGTTCTTC. Encoded protein: CASSDPRDTGTGEQFF.

The chain joins TRBV19 to TRBJ1-2; TRBD1 matches 7 bases. Germline CDR1 is LNHDA and CDR2 is SQIVND (reference sequence). This CDR3 spans 12 amino acids. V lost 4 bases, J lost 4 bases, and 0 bases stayed unmatched. CDR3 loop: CASSTGGYGYTF. The CDR3 nucleotides read TGTGCCAGTAGTACAGGGGGCTATGGCTACACCTTC.

The chain is built from TRBV6-1 and TRBJ2-2; a possible D gene is TRBD2 (7 bases). V was clipped by 7 bases and J by 4 bases, with 16 bases between them. The CDR3 extends over 15 amino acids. Germline lookup yields CDR1 MNHNS and CDR2 SASEGT. The CDR3 DNA sequence: TGTGCCAGCATGGACTGGGGGGGCGGCACCGGGGAGCTGTTTTTT. It codes for CASMDWGGGTGELFF.

This chain uses TRBV7-8 with TRBJ2-2; 9 bases agree with TRBD2. Germline lookup yields CDR1 SGHVS and CDR2 FQNEAQ. Germline trimming cut 1 base from V and 3 bases from J; bases unmatched to any gene: 6. The CDR3 spans 17 residues. CDR3 loop: CASSLGVAGADTGELFF. The CDR3 bases are TGTGCCAGCAGCTTAGGGGTAGCGGGGGCGGACACCGGGGAGCTGTTTTTT.

The gene calls are TRBV7-3 and TRBJ2-3; 13 bases are a match to TRBD2. Trimming at V came to 6 bases and at J to 1 base, leaving 4 bases not matched to a gene. This CDR3 spans 16 amino acids. CDR1 and CDR2 (germline): SGHTA, FQGTGA. The CDR3 spells CASRSGLAGGTDTQYF. CDR3 DNA: TGTGCCAGCAGGTCTGGACTAGCGGGGGGCACAGATACGCAGTATTTT.

This chain joins TRBV5-1 and TRBJ2-1, with 7 bases lining up with TRBD2. This CDR3 has 15 amino acids. V lost 1 base to trimming and J lost 4 bases; unmatched junction nucleotides: 5. Germline CDR1 is SGHRS and CDR2 is YFSETQ. As DNA, the CDR3 is TGCGCCAGCAGCTTGAATGGGGGGGAGTACAATGAGCAGTTCTTC. Amino acid sequence: CASSLNGGEYNEQFF.

This sequence joins TRBV5-1 and TRBJ1-1, with 8 bases matching TRBD1. V was clipped by 0 bases and J by 2 bases; unmatched bases: 6. The germline gives CDR1 SGHRS, CDR2 YFSETQ. This CDR3 has 16 amino acids. In nucleotides, the CDR3 is TGCGCCAGCAGCTTGGTCGCGGACAGGGCTAACACTGAAGCTTTCTTT. Translated, it gives CASSLVADRANTEAFF.

The chain employs TRBV5-4 and TRBJ1-2, with a possible D match to TRBD1 (6 bases). V was pared by 3 bases and J by 0 bases, with 6 bases between. CDR3 length: 13 amino acids. CDR1 and CDR2 (germline): SGHNT, YYREEE (reference sequence). CDR3 residues: CASSWDTNYGYTF. CDR3 nucleotide sequence: TGTGCCAGCAGCTGGGACACTAACTATGGCTACACCTTC.

In this sample, this clone turned up a few times. This chain joins TRBV5-6 and TRBJ1-1, with TRBD1 matching 7 bases. Trimming cost V 4 bases and J 3 bases; bases outside gene matches: 0. This CDR3 is built from 12 residues. Germline V gives CDR1 SGHDT, CDR2 YYEEEE. The CDR3 reads CASSQGDTEAFF. For the CDR3, the DNA is TGTGCCAGCAGCCAGGGGGACACTGAAGCTTTCTTT.